This is a list of T cell receptor beta chains from one sample in a study of blood T cell repertoires in COVID-19. The protocol was immunoSEQ multiplex PCR, while the TCRdb copy is restricted to in-frame clones and leaves out a portion. This sample yields under 250,000 clones, of which 70% to 85% are seen a single time; 9.5% to 10% belongs to the top ten. Sequenced material: peripheral blood. Receptors were obtained from a man aged 45 to 65 with active or convalescent COVID-19. The CDR3 runs from the conserved cysteine through the conserved F or W. Each record gives: CDR3 protein, CDR3 DNA, V gene, D gene, J gene, clone size, CDR3 length. A D gene is named only where the DNA matches it firmly. Where a row states a size, it is once, few, many or the class of an expanded clone; other rows omit it.

CASSPPGLPYNEQFF,TGTGCCAGCTCACCACCGGGGCTGCCCTACAATGAGCAGTTCTTC,TRBV18,.,TRBJ2-1,.,15
CATSDWTSGGLSSHNEQFF,TGTGCCACCAGTGATTGGACTAGCGGGGGCCTGAGCTCCCACAATGAGCAGTTCTTC,TRBV24-1,TRBD2,TRBJ2-1,.,19
CASSLTGYGNTIYF,TGCGCCAGCAGCTTGACAGGGTACGGAAACACCATATATTTT,TRBV5-1,.,TRBJ1-3,.,14
CASSPGQGELFF,TGCGCCAGCAGCCCAGGACAGGGAGAACTGTTTTTT,TRBV5-1,TRBD1,TRBJ1-4,.,12
CASRDRMNYGYTF,TGTGCCAGCAGGGACAGAATGAACTATGGCTACACCTTC,TRBV2,.,TRBJ1-2,.,13
CASSGNSGGPQETQYF,TGTGCCAGCAGCGGGAATAGCGGGGGCCCCCAAGAGACCCAGTACTTC,TRBV9,TRBD2,TRBJ2-5,few,16
CASSLAAGGLGEQFF,TGCGCCAGCAGCTTGGCGGCGGGAGGGCTCGGGGAGCAGTTCTTC,TRBV5-1,TRBD2,TRBJ2-1,once,15
CASSRETVRLYYGYTF,TGTGCCAGCTCACGAGAGACAGTCCGGCTTTACTATGGCTACACCTTC,TRBV18,.,TRBJ1-2,once,16
CASSSTGEGYTF,TGTGCCAGCAGCTCGACAGGGGAGGGCTACACCTTC,TRBV7-9,TRBD1,TRBJ1-2,.,12
CASSSEGLDNQPQHF,TGTGCCAGCAGCTCGGAGGGACTGGACAATCAGCCCCAGCATTTT,TRBV7-2,.,TRBJ1-5,.,15
CATSDFSGVNTEAFF,TGTGCCACCAGTGATTTTTCGGGGGTGAACACTGAAGCTTTCTTT,TRBV24-1,.,TRBJ1-1,.,15
CASSRPLGTSATRYEQYF,TGTGCCAGCAGCCGCCCGCTCGGGACTAGCGCCACCCGCTACGAGCAGTACTTC,TRBV3-1/TRBV3-2,TRBD2,TRBJ2-7,.,18
CASSSISSYYEQYF,TGTGCCAGCAGTTCCATCTCTTCCTATTACGAGCAGTACTTC,TRBV27,.,TRBJ2-7,.,14
CSASEGGNYGYTF,TGCAGTGCTAGTGAGGGAGGTAACTATGGCTACACCTTC,TRBV20-1,.,TRBJ1-2,.,13
CATSDLESPQETQYF,TGTGCCACCAGTGATTTGGAGAGTCCTCAAGAGACCCAGTACTTC,TRBV24-1,.,TRBJ2-5,.,15
CSASWGGASYEQYF,TGCAGTGCTAGTTGGGGGGGCGCGTCCTACGAGCAGTACTTC,TRBV20-1,.,TRBJ2-7,.,14
CASSVRIGGGAYNEQFF,TGTGCCAGCAGTGTCAGGATTGGCGGGGGGGCCTACAATGAGCAGTTCTTC,TRBV6-4,TRBD2,TRBJ2-1,.,17
CASSPQGEDTQYF,TGTGCCAGCAGCCCACAGGGGGAAGATACGCAGTATTTT,TRBV3-1/TRBV3-2,TRBD1,TRBJ2-3,few,13
CASSLRIDSEAFF,TGTGCCAGCAGCTTGAGGATTGACAGTGAAGCTTTCTTT,TRBV5-5,.,TRBJ1-1,.,13
CASSDRAETQYF,TGTGCCAGCAGTGACAGGGCGGAGACCCAGTACTTC,TRBV2,.,TRBJ2-5,few,12
CASSVGGRNTEAFF,TGTGCCAGCAGCGTCGGGGGAAGGAACACTGAAGCTTTCTTT,TRBV9,.,TRBJ1-1,.,14
CASSQVVGVGELFF,TGCGCCAGCAGCCAAGTGGTGGGAGTCGGGGAGCTGTTTTTT,TRBV4-1,.,TRBJ2-2,.,14
CASSTRKQTGRTDTQYF,TGTGCCAGTAGTACGCGGAAACAAACAGGGAGAACAGATACGCAGTATTTT,TRBV19,.,TRBJ2-3,few,17
CASSYRQQGNQPQHF,TGTGCCAGCAGTTACAGACAACAGGGCAATCAGCCCCAGCATTTT,TRBV2,.,TRBJ1-5,.,15
CASSRPGTVYSGANVLTF,TGTGCCAGCAGCAGGCCCGGGACAGTATACTCTGGGGCCAACGTCCTGACTTTC,TRBV9,TRBD1,TRBJ2-6,.,18
CASSFDSYTGELFF,TGTGCCAGTAGTTTCGACTCTTACACCGGGGAGCTGTTTTTT,TRBV19,.,TRBJ2-2,.,14
CASSPPVSSTDTQYF,TGTGCCAGCTCACCACCTGTATCTAGCACAGATACGCAGTATTTT,TRBV18,.,TRBJ2-3,.,15
CASSRPSLRGTIDTQYF,TGTGCCAGCTCCCGTCCCAGCCTCAGGGGAACGATAGATACGCAGTATTTT,TRBV18,.,TRBJ2-3,.,17
CASSLSWGASGYQETQYF,TGTGCCAGCAGCTTAAGTTGGGGGGCTAGCGGCTACCAAGAGACCCAGTACTTC,TRBV7-6,.,TRBJ2-5,.,18
CASSFGTVGYTF,TGTGCCAGCAGCTTCGGGACAGTTGGCTACACCTTC,TRBV11-2,TRBD1,TRBJ1-2,.,12
CASSLGGENTIYF,TGTGCCAGCAGCTTGGGCGGGGAGAACACCATATATTTT,TRBV5-1,.,TRBJ1-3,.,13
CASSLVATNEQFF,TGTGCCAGCAGTCTTGTAGCTACCAATGAGCAGTTCTTC,TRBV27,.,TRBJ2-1,.,13
CASSSTGGDRVGLFF,TGTGCCAGCAGTTCGACAGGGGGCGATAGGGTTGGGCTGTTTTTT,TRBV28,TRBD1,TRBJ2-2,.,15
CSASQGGSYEQYF,TGCAGTGCTAGTCAGGGGGGCTCCTACGAGCAGTACTTC,TRBV20-1,.,TRBJ2-7,.,13
CASSSLNRGVYEQYF,TGTGCCAGCAGCTCGCTCAACAGGGGGGTCTACGAGCAGTACTTC,TRBV7-2,TRBD1,TRBJ2-7,.,15
CASSSPLSGTGANVLTF,TGTGCCAGCAGCTCCCCCTTATCGGGAACTGGGGCCAACGTCCTGACTTTC,TRBV21-1,.,TRBJ2-6,.,17
CASSFGGNTIYF,TGTGCCAGCAGTTTCGGGGGAAACACCATATATTTT,TRBV7-6,.,TRBJ1-3,.,12
CASSQGRGSGANVLTF,TGCGCCAGCAGCCAAGGAAGGGGCTCTGGGGCCAACGTCCTGACTTTC,TRBV4-1,.,TRBJ2-6,.,16
CASSDRVEAFF,TGTGCCAGCAGTGACCGGGTTGAAGCTTTCTTT,TRBV28,.,TRBJ1-1,once,11
CASSFLPGQGNEKLFF,TGTGCCAGCAGCTTTCTCCCGGGACAGGGTAATGAAAAACTGTTTTTT,TRBV7-9,TRBD1,TRBJ1-4,.,16
CASSLSGHPLNIQYF,TGTGCCAGCAGTTTATCTGGGCACCCCTTAAACATTCAGTACTTC,TRBV27,.,TRBJ2-4,once,15
CASSLVPVYEQYF,TGCGCCAGCAGCTTGGTGCCAGTTTACGAGCAGTACTTC,TRBV5-1,.,TRBJ2-7,.,13
CASSRLAGFHEQFF,TGTGCCAGCAGTCGACTAGCGGGATTTCATGAGCAGTTCTTC,TRBV7-9,TRBD2,TRBJ2-1,.,14
CSVDGRLAGGQREQFF,TGCAGCGTTGATGGGAGACTAGCGGGAGGGCAGCGTGAGCAGTTCTTC,TRBV29-1,TRBD2,TRBJ2-1,.,16
CASSLILGGGAYEQYF,TGTGCCAGCAGCTTGATCCTCGGTGGGGGGGCCTACGAGCAGTACTTC,TRBV5-4,TRBD2,TRBJ2-7,.,16
CASRPGTGRTKSYNSPLHF,TGTGCCAGCAGACCCGGGACAGGAAGGACTAAATCCTATAATTCACCCCTCCACTTT,TRBV2,TRBD1,TRBJ1-6,few,19
CASSLDGMNTEAFF,TGCGCCAGCAGCCTTGACGGGATGAACACTGAAGCTTTCTTT,TRBV4-3,.,TRBJ1-1,.,14
CATSDAVTYEQYF,TGTGCCACCAGTGATGCGGTCACCTACGAGCAGTACTTC,TRBV24-1,.,TRBJ2-7,.,13
CASSVASGGRAGELFF,TGTGCCAGCAGCGTGGCCAGCGGGGGTCGCGCCGGGGAGCTGTTTTTT,TRBV9,TRBD2,TRBJ2-2,.,16
CASSLQGTEAFF,TGTGCCAGCAGTTTACAGGGCACTGAAGCTTTCTTT,TRBV6-5,.,TRBJ1-1,.,12
CASSLWTGDGSNQPQHF,TGTGCCAGCAGCCTATGGACAGGGGATGGAAGCAATCAGCCCCAGCATTTT,TRBV7-9,TRBD1,TRBJ1-5,once,17
CASSMGQIINIQYF,TGTGCCAGCAGCATGGGACAGATTATAAACATTCAGTACTTC,TRBV7-9,TRBD1,TRBJ2-4,.,14